This TCR beta chain was sequenced for a study of blood T cell repertoires in COVID-19. Looking at the study overall: Sample material is recorded as cDNA or gDNA derived from T cells, B-cell-depleted T cells, or PBMCs.

This CDR3 spans 14 amino acids. In germline, CDR1 is SGHKS, CDR2 YYEKEE (reference sequence). The ends lost 3 bases at V and 4 bases at J; junction bases unmatched: 4. Participant age was roughly 18 to 89 years, and participants resided in roughly 24 US areas. In the authors' methods: Amplification with reference gene primers provided the estimates of nucleated cell counts. Profiling relied on immunoSEQ multiplex PCR, and the TCRdb table lists in-frame clones only, not all of them. V and J calls and clone size are given by that table; D and trimming were obtained from the DNA. The top ten clones hold approximately 1.3% of a sample with around 250,000 clones, about 89% of them seen once.

This chain links TRBV5-5 with TRBJ2-7, with TRBD1 identical over 10 bases. Sequencing used PBMCs or T cells enriched from blood (not recorded which). The sequence was obtained from a human donor in a cohort exposed to, infected with or recovered from COVID-19 (not recorded which). The donor label of this sample is uncertain. The CDR3 nucleotides read TGTGCCAGCAGCTACGACAGGGGGCGATACGAGCAGTACTTC. As protein: CASSYDRGRYEQYF.